This passage covers 17 T cell receptor beta chains from one sample sequenced in a study of T-cell memory formation after mild COVID-19. TCRdb re-analysed the 5' RACE reads in MiXCR, keeping a single row per CDR3 protein. The table records fewer than 250,000 distinct CDR3 sequences, approximately 30% of them present only once. The sample comprised PBMCs or a T cell subset sorted from them (not recorded which). The receptor source for this set is an adult woman who had mild COVID-19 (a few samples of this study predate the infection). Cell type and time point are not known.

Many counts were recorded for this clonotype. The gene calls are TRBV7-2 and TRBJ2-3, with TRBD2 matching over 7 bases. Trimming cost V 5 bases and J 0 bases; bases outside gene matches: 8. Germline CDR1 is SGHTA and CDR2 is FQGNSA. The CDR3 totals 16 residues. The DNA for the CDR3 is TGTGCCAGCAGCGCCGGGACTATAGCTAGCACAGATACGCAGTATTTT. This codes for CASSAGTIASTDTQYF.

There are a few counts of this clonotype. The V call is TRBV20-1, the J call TRBJ1-1; the D gene is possibly TRBD1 (6 bases). Trimming stripped 0 bases from V and 1 base from J, with 9 bases between. CDR3 length: 14 amino acids. The germline gives CDR1 DFQATT, CDR2 SNEGSKA (reference sequence). This chain's CDR3 is CSAREGGANTEAFF. The CDR3 DNA reads TGCAGTGCTAGAGAGGGGGGGGCGAACACTGAAGCTTTCTTT.

The J gene is TRBJ2-5, the V gene TRBV15; 7 nucleotides line up with TRBD2. There are 14 residues in the CDR3. V trimming: 7 bases; J trimming: 5 bases; junction bases outside the gene matches: 10. Germline V gene lookup returns CDR1 LNHNV and CDR2 YYDKDF (reference sequence). In DNA, the CDR3 is TGTGCCACCACTCCGGGAGGTGGAAGGGAGACCCAGTACTTC. This gives the protein CATTPGGGRETQYF.

CDR3 residues: CASSIAYEQYF. The CDR3 bases are TGTGCCAGCAGTATAGCCTACGAGCAGTACTTC. The chain is built from TRBV25-1 and TRBJ2-7; D ambiguous. Germline V gene sequence: CDR1 MGHDK, CDR2 SYGVNS. Trimming took 5 bases from V and 2 from J, leaving 4 bases between them. The CDR3 extends over 11 amino acids.

The chain recombines TRBV24-1 with TRBJ2-5, with 9 bases fitting TRBD2. Germline V lookup: CDR1 KGHDR, CDR2 SFDVKD. The CDR3 is made up of 15 amino acids. Germline trimming cut 4 bases from V and 3 bases from J; bases unmatched to any gene: 5. This chain's CDR3 is CATSERLAGKETQYF. DNA for the CDR3: TGTGCCACCAGTGAAAGGCTAGCGGGGAAAGAGACCCAGTACTTC.

The chain combines TRBV12-3 or TRBV12-4 with TRBJ1-2; D remains unclear. Trimming removed 3 bases at V and 8 bases at J, with 10 bases between. CDR3 size: 12 residues. CDR3 loop: CASSLNSPGYTF. CDR3 sequence (DNA): TGTGCCAGCAGTTTGAACAGTCCCGGCTACACCTTC.

The chain couples TRBV7-8 to TRBJ2-3; 7 nucleotides agree with TRBD1. CDR1 is SGHVS, CDR2 FQNEAQ, per germline. V gave up 4 bases and J gave up 1 base; unmatched junction bases: 5. The CDR3 runs 15 residues. CDR3 coding DNA: TGTGCCAGCAGCTCACAGGGGTTCGGCACAGATACGCAGTATTTT. The encoded protein is CASSSQGFGTDTQYF.

The V and J genes are TRBV7-9 and TRBJ1-2; D ambiguous. V lost 8 bases and J lost 0, with 19 bases in between. The CDR3 totals 16 residues. CDR1 is SEHNR, CDR2 FQNEAQ, per germline (reference sequence). DNA of the CDR3: TGTGCCAGCCTACGCGCCGAAGACTCAGCTAACTATGGCTACACCTTC. Protein: CASLRAEDSANYGYTF.

J is TRBJ2-7 and V is TRBV10-3, with 8 bases lining up with TRBD2. CDR3 size: 14 residues. Germline V gives CDR1 ENHRY, CDR2 SYGVKD. The J segment lost 9 bases and the V segment lost 10 bases, leaving 17 bases of the junction unmatched. The DNA of the CDR3 is TGTGCCACCAGCCCCTCTCCGGGACTAGGTGTGCAGTACTTC. As protein: CATSPSPGLGVQYF.

The chain has TRBV14 and TRBJ2-1; TRBD1 might be the D (7 bases). Germline values: CDR1 SGHDN, CDR2 FVKESK. CDR3 length: 16 amino acids. V was trimmed by 3 bases and J by 3 bases, leaving 15 bases between them. The CDR3 DNA sequence: TGTGCCAGCAGCCAGGGGGGACAGCGCTTCTACAATGAGCAGTTCTTC. This sequence encodes CASSQGGQRFYNEQFF.

This clonotype has a handful of counts. The chain recombines TRBV20-1 with TRBJ2-1; 11 nucleotides line up with TRBD2. The germline gives CDR1 DFQATT, CDR2 SNEGSKA (reference sequence). V lost 5 bases, J lost 4 bases, and 4 bases stayed unmatched. This CDR3 is built from 14 residues. CDR3 in DNA: TGCAGTGCTCGGACTAGCGGGTCGTACAATGAGCAGTTCTTC. It encodes CSARTSGSYNEQFF.

A few counts support this clonotype. The V gene is TRBV5-1, the J gene TRBJ1-1; TRBD1 matches at 10 bases. The CDR3 is 17 residues long. Germline assignment: CDR1 SGHRS and CDR2 YFSETQ. Losses at the gene ends were 2 bases for V and 3 bases for J; bases not matched to a gene: 10. CDR3 loop: CASSFDRGRVGDTEAFF. The CDR3 nucleotides are TGCGCCAGCAGCTTCGACAGGGGGCGAGTTGGTGACACTGAAGCTTTCTTT.

This clonotype turned up a few times. The V and J genes are TRBV6-6 and TRBJ2-7, with 7 bases lining up with TRBD2. The length of the CDR3 is 16 residues. Unmatched junction bases numbered 13, after V lost 8 bases and J lost 0 bases. CDR1 and CDR2 from the germline V gene are MNHNY and SVGAGI (reference sequence). The CDR3 sequence is CASRPGGSRSSYEQYF. The CDR3 DNA reads TGTGCCAGCCGCCCCGGCGGGAGCAGGAGCTCCTACGAGCAGTACTTC.

V gene TRBV7-6 combines with J gene TRBJ2-2; D may be TRBD2 (6 bases). Germline values: CDR1 SGHVS, CDR2 FNYEAQ. Trimming removed 4 bases from V and 6 bases from J, with 12 bases in between. The CDR3 runs 14 residues. The CDR3, as DNA: TGTGCCAGCAGCTCGGACTATCGCCCCGGGGAGCTGTTTTTT. Residues: CASSSDYRPGELFF.

The chain links TRBV11-2 to TRBJ1-2; 7 nucleotides match TRBD1. V shed 3 bases, J shed 4 bases, and the junction held 8 bases outside the gene matches. Germline lookup yields CDR1 SGHAT and CDR2 FQNNGV. The CDR3 totals 15 residues. CDR3 protein: CASSFDRQGSYGYTF. In DNA form, the CDR3 reads TGTGCCAGCAGCTTCGATAGACAGGGTAGCTATGGCTACACCTTC. The variable domain in full, completed from reference TRBV11-2 and TRBJ1-2, reads EAGVAQSPRYKIIEKRQSVAFWCNPISGHATLYWYQQILGQGPKLLIQFQNNGVVDDSQLPKDRFSAERLKGVDSTLKIQPAKLEDSAVYLCASSFDRQGSYGYTFGSGTRLTVV.

The chain is built from TRBV5-1 and TRBJ2-7, with unresolved D. The CDR3 sequence is 14 residues long. Germline V CDR1 and CDR2: SGHRS, YFSETQ. V gave up 0 bases and J gave up 9 bases, with 16 bases separating them. CDR3 residues: CASSLEAASLLQYF. DNA for the CDR3: TGCGCCAGCAGCTTGGAGGCTGCCTCCTTGTTGCAGTACTTC.

This chain connects TRBV12-3 or TRBV12-4 to TRBJ1-5; D is uncertain. CDR3 length: 13 amino acids. The V end lost 4 bases, the J end lost 4 bases, and 8 bases lay between the germline ends. CDR3 DNA sequence: TGTGCCAGCAGTTCCGAGAAAAATCAGCCCCAGCATTTT. Its translation is CASSSEKNQPQHF.